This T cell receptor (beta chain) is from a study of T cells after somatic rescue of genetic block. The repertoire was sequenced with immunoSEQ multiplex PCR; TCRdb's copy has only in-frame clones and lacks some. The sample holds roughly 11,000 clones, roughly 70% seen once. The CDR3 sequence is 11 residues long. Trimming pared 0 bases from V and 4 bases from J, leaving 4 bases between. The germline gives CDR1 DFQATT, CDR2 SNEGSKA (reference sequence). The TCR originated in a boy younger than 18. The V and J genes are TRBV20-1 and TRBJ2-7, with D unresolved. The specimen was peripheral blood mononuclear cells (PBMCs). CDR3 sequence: CSARERYEQYF. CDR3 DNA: TGCAGTGCTAGAGAACGATACGAGCAGTACTTC.